A selection of T cell receptor beta chains follows, all from one sample in a study of shared clonotypes between healthy human individuals. The repertoire was sequenced with immunoSEQ multiplex PCR; TCRdb's copy has only in-frame clones and lacks some. Here the sample spans approximately 1.5 million clones, approximately 98.5% being singletons. Sequenced: naive CD4+ T cells sorted from blood. All receptors derive from a man younger than 45 in good health. CDR3s include the opening cysteine and the closing phenylalanine or tryptophan. The D gene is left open where the match is weak. Some rows have no size entry. The others give once, few or many, or a class for an expanded clone.

v_gene,abundance,j_gene,d_gene,CDR3aa,CDR3nt
TRBV11-2,.,TRBJ2-5,.,CASSLGPQETQYF,TGTGCCAGCAGCTTGGGGCCCCAAGAGACCCAGTACTTC
TRBV19,.,TRBJ2-1,TRBD2,CASRRISGRDNNEQFF,TGTGCCAGTAGAAGAATTAGCGGGAGGGATAACAATGAGCAGTTCTTC
TRBV9,.,TRBJ1-3,TRBD1,CASSVDPGGENTIYF,TGTGCCAGCAGCGTAGATCCAGGGGGAGAAAACACCATATATTTT
TRBV5-1,.,TRBJ2-5,TRBD2,CASSLAPRGAGGGMETQYF,TGCGCCAGCAGCTTGGCCCCTCGCGGGGCCGGGGGGGGAATGGAGACCCAGTACTTC
TRBV14,.,TRBJ2-1,.,CASSRPHGLNNYNEQFF,TGTGCCAGCAGCCGACCCCATGGACTAAATAACTACAATGAGCAGTTCTTC
TRBV6-5,.,TRBJ2-1,TRBD2,CASSPGGSSYNEQFF,TGTGCCAGCAGCCCCGGCGGGAGCTCCTACAATGAGCAGTTCTTC
TRBV7-3,.,TRBJ2-7,TRBD2,CASSPGLAGYGEQYF,TGTGCCAGCAGCCCCGGACTAGCGGGATATGGCGAGCAGTACTTC
TRBV5-1,.,TRBJ2-1,.,CASSLDGLSSYNEQFF,TGCGCCAGCAGCTTGGACGGACTGAGCTCCTACAATGAGCAGTTCTTC
TRBV15,.,TRBJ1-1,.,CATSRDQGYTEAFF,TGTGCCACCAGCAGAGATCAGGGTTACACTGAAGCTTTCTTT
TRBV30,.,TRBJ2-1,TRBD2,CACGTRGSYNEQFF,TGTGCCTGCGGGACTAGGGGTTCCTACAATGAGCAGTTCTTC
TRBV5-5,.,TRBJ2-1,.,CASSKGQRTYNEQFF,TGTGCCAGCAGCAAAGGACAGCGAACCTACAATGAGCAGTTCTTC
TRBV27,.,TRBJ2-2,.,CASSLAGRNTGELFF,TGTGCCAGCAGTTTAGCGGGACGGAACACCGGGGAGCTGTTTTTT
TRBV7-2,.,TRBJ2-7,TRBD2,CASSPTSGSVEQYF,TGTGCCAGCAGCCCAACTAGCGGGAGTGTCGAGCAGTACTTC
TRBV18,.,TRBJ1-3,.,CASSPLPRSFSGNTIYF,TGTGCCAGCTCACCACTCCCCCGTTCCTTCTCTGGAAACACCATATATTTT
TRBV4-2,.,TRBJ2-7,.,CASSQPSGSFGEQYF,TGTGCCAGCAGCCAGCCTTCGGGGTCCTTCGGCGAGCAGTACTTC
TRBV11-2,.,TRBJ1-3,TRBD1,CASSSTGAQRNTIYF,TGTGCCAGCAGCTCGACAGGGGCTCAGAGAAACACCATATATTTT
TRBV4-3,.,TRBJ1-1,.,CASSQDRDLEAFF,TGCGCCAGCAGCCAAGATCGAGACCTTGAAGCTTTCTTT
TRBV28,once,TRBJ2-2,TRBD1,CASSLGGTGLNTGELFF,TGTGCCAGCAGTTTGGGCGGGACAGGCTTAAACACCGGGGAGCTGTTTTTT
TRBV2,.,TRBJ1-2,TRBD1,CASSVLQGAFGYTF,TGTGCCAGCAGTGTTCTCCAGGGGGCGTTTGGCTACACCTTC